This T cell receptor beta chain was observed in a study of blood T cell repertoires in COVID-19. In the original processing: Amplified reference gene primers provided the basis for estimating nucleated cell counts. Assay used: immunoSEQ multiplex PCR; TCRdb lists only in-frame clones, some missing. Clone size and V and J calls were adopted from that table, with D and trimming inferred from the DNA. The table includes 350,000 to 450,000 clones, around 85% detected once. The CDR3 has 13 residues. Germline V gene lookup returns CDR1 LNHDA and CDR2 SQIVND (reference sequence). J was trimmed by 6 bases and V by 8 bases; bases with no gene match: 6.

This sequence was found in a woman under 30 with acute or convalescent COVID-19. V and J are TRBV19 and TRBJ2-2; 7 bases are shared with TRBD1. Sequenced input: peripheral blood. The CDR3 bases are TGTGCCAGTCGGCAGGGGGAGTCCGGGGAGCTGTTTTTT. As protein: CASRQGESGELFF.